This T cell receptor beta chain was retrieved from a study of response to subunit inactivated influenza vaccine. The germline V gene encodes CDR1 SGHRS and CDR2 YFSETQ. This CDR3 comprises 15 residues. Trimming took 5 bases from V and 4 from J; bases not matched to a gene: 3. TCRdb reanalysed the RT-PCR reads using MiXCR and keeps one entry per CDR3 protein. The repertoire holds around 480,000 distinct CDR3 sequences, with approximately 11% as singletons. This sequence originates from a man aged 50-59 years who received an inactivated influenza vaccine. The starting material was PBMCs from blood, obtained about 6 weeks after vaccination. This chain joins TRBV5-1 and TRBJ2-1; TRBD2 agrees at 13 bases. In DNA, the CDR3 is TGCGCCAGCAGACTAGCGGGAGGGATTTACAATGAGCAGTTCTTC. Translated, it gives CASRLAGGIYNEQFF.